The 32 T cell receptor beta chains listed next were all sequenced from one sample in a study of blood T cell repertoires in COVID-19. Clones were read by immunoSEQ multiplex PCR, and TCRdb kept only the in-frame ones, dropping some. Seen here are about 350,000 clones, over 85% observed once, and the top ten hold less than 5%. Specimen: peripheral blood. The receptors stem from a woman in her sixties or seventies with COVID-19, enrolled during active disease.

The chain links TRBV3-1 (or the pseudogene TRBV3-2) to TRBJ2-6; D gene uncertain. Germline CDR1 and CDR2: LGHDT and YNNKEL (reference sequence). Trimming left V 1 base short and J 2 bases short, with 3 bases between. The length of the CDR3 is 14 residues. CDR3 coding DNA: TGTGCCAGCAGCCAAGCGGCTGGGGCCAACGTCCTGACTTTC. Translated, it gives CASSQAAGANVLTF.

V usage is TRBV20-1 and J usage is TRBJ1-4, with D possibly being TRBD1 (5 bases). The germline gives CDR1 DFQATT, CDR2 SNEGSKA (reference sequence). The CDR3 covers 13 residues. The ends were cut back, 3 bases at V and 7 bases at J, with 12 bases in the middle. The DNA of the CDR3 is TGCAGTGCTAGTAAGGGGAGGAGTGAAAAACTGTTTTTT. Its protein product is CSASKGRSEKLFF.

The V and J genes are TRBV18 and TRBJ1-2; 7 bases are shared with TRBD1. The germline V gene encodes CDR1 KGHSH and CDR2 LQKENI. V trimming: 0 bases; J trimming: 8 bases; junction bases outside the gene matches: 12. CDR3 size: 16 residues. CDR3: CASSPPLTGWGRGYTF. The CDR3 DNA sequence: TGTGCCAGCTCACCACCCCTGACAGGGTGGGGACGAGGCTACACCTTC.

The rearrangement links TRBV2 to TRBJ1-2, with TRBD1 matching over 9 bases. Losses at the gene ends were 5 bases for V and 3 bases for J; bases not matched to a gene: 4. CDR3 length: 14 residues. Germline loops: CDR1 SNHLY, CDR2 FYNNEI. The CDR3 DNA follows: TGTGCCAGCAGTTACAGGGGGCCGGACTATGGCTACACCTTC. Translating gives CASSYRGPDYGYTF.

CDR3 amino acids: CASSPPSQETQYF. CDR3 in DNA: TGTGCCAGCTCACCACCGTCTCAAGAGACCCAGTACTTC. The chain links TRBV18 to TRBJ2-5; D gene ambiguous. Germline-derived CDR1 and CDR2 are KGHSH and LQKENI. CDR3 size: 13 residues. V lost 0 bases and J 2 bases, leaving 4 bases between the germline ends.

This clone was counted a single time. The chain couples TRBV24-1 to TRBJ2-1, with 9 bases fitting TRBD2. The CDR3 covers 13 residues. The junction had 10 bases not matched to a gene; V was cut back by 8 bases and J by 12 bases. Germline values: CDR1 KGHDR, CDR2 SFDVKD. Written as DNA, the CDR3 is TGTGCCACCAACCTAGCGGGGTCGTCCGGGCAGTTCTTC. This sequence encodes CATNLAGSSGQFF.

CDR3 amino acids: CASSRTGTGEKLFF. The CDR3 region has the DNA TGTGCCAGCAGCCGAACAGGGACGGGTGAAAAACTGTTTTTT. V is TRBV11-2 and J is TRBJ1-4, with a tentative D call TRBD1 (6 bases). CDR3 size: 14 residues. Trimming took off 5 bases at V and 7 bases at J, with 14 bases between the two ends. Germline assignment: CDR1 SGHAT and CDR2 FQNNGV.

The chain carries TRBV7-3 and TRBJ2-1, with 11 bases matching TRBD2. J lost 6 bases, V lost 2 bases, and 3 bases had no gene match. Germline V gene sequence: CDR1 SGHTA, CDR2 FQGTGA. This CDR3 is 15 amino acids long. CDR3 sequence reads: CASSLASGGRNEQFF. In DNA form, the CDR3 reads TGTGCCAGCAGCTTAGCTAGCGGGGGGCGCAATGAGCAGTTCTTC.

The genes are TRBV7-6 and TRBJ1-6; D gene ambiguous. Germline lookup yields CDR1 SGHVS and CDR2 FNYEAQ. The CDR3 is 17 amino acids. V lost 0 bases to trimming and J lost 3 bases, with 12 bases between them. Here the CDR3 reads CASSLAGGSYYNSPLHF. The DNA of the CDR3 is TGTGCCAGCAGCTTAGCCGGCGGTTCCTACTATAATTCACCCCTCCACTTT.

This chain links TRBV14 with TRBJ2-3; 8 bases map to TRBD2. This CDR3 is 14 amino acids long. V gave up 4 bases and J gave up 2 bases; unmatched junction bases: 2. Germline V gene sequence: CDR1 SGHDN, CDR2 FVKESK. The CDR3: CASSRLANTDTQYF. Written as DNA, the CDR3 is TGTGCCAGCAGCCGACTAGCGAACACAGATACGCAGTATTTT.

This sequence joins TRBV4-1 and TRBJ1-2; possible D gene TRBD1, 5 bases. The CDR3 consists of 16 residues. In germline, CDR1 is MGHRA, CDR2 YSYEKL. Trimming took 4 bases from V and 4 from J, leaving 19 bases between them. CDR3 coding DNA: TGCGCCAGCAGCCGAGGGACTCGATCCACCTTCTATGGCTACACCTTC. Its protein product is CASSRGTRSTFYGYTF.

This clone was detected only once. The chain links TRBV7-3 to TRBJ1-3, with a tentative D call TRBD1 (5 bases). CDR1 is SGHTA and CDR2 is FQGTGA in the germline V gene. The CDR3 has 15 residues. V gave up 0 bases and J gave up 3 bases, with 9 bases separating them. This CDR3 is CASSLTGGDGNTIYF. For the CDR3, the DNA is TGTGCCAGCAGCTTAACGGGGGGAGATGGAAACACCATATATTTT.

This chain's CDR3 is CATSRVRGQPQHF. DNA of the CDR3: TGTGCCACCAGCAGAGTACGAGGGCAGCCCCAGCATTTT. The chain uses TRBV15 and TRBJ1-5; D is unclear. Trimming left V 1 base short and J 7 bases short, with 8 bases between. Per the germline V gene, CDR1 is LNHNV and CDR2 is YYDKDF (reference sequence). The CDR3 sequence is 13 residues long.

This clone was seen a handful of times. The rearrangement joins TRBV7-3 to TRBJ2-1; TRBD1 agrees at 7 bases. This CDR3 is 14 amino acids long. J lost 3 bases, V lost 4 bases, and 3 bases had no gene match. Germline V lookup: CDR1 SGHTA, CDR2 FQGTGA. As DNA, the CDR3 is TGTGCCAGCAGCTGGACAGGTGACTACAATGAGCAGTTCTTC. This encodes CASSWTGDYNEQFF.

The rearrangement uses TRBV7-3 and TRBJ2-2; D uncertain. This CDR3 is built from 14 residues. V lost 3 bases and J 3 bases, leaving 8 bases between the germline ends. Germline CDR1 reads SGHTA; CDR2 reads FQGTGA. The CDR3: CASSFRQDTGELFF. The CDR3 nucleotides read TGTGCCAGCAGCTTTAGGCAGGACACCGGGGAGCTGTTTTTT. Variable domain in full (rest from reference TRBV7-3 and TRBJ2-2): GAGVSQTPSNKVTEKGKYVELRCDPISGHTALYWYRQSLGQGPEFLIYFQGTGAADDSGLPNDRFFAVRPEGSVSTLKIQRTERGDSAVYLCASSFRQDTGELFFGEGSRLTVL.

The chain links TRBV19 to TRBJ1-4, with D perhaps TRBD1 (6 bases). This CDR3 region has 15 residues. Germline loops: CDR1 LNHDA, CDR2 SQIVND (reference sequence). V lost 6 bases and J lost 7, with 18 bases in between. The CDR3 loop reads CASSVRGAMVEKLFF. The CDR3 nucleotides read TGTGCCAGTAGCGTACGGGGGGCCATGGTTGAAAAACTGTTTTTT.

The chain uses TRBV6-1 and TRBJ2-3; 7 bases are shared with TRBD2. The CDR3 extends over 14 amino acids. Trimming took 5 bases from V and 4 from J; bases not matched to a gene: 6. Per germline, CDR1 MNHNS and CDR2 SASEGT. The DNA of the CDR3 is TGTGCCAGCAGTAGCGGGGTTCCCCCAGATACGCAGTATTTT. Its protein product is CASSSGVPPDTQYF.

This chain links TRBV6-5 with TRBJ2-1, with TRBD1 matching over 7 bases. V gave up 0 bases and J gave up 4 bases; unmatched junction bases: 3. This CDR3 is 15 amino acids long. CDR1 MNHEY and CDR2 SVGAGI come from the germline V gene. Here the CDR3 reads CASSYSGQIYNEQFF. In DNA form, the CDR3 reads TGTGCCAGCAGTTACTCGGGACAGATATACAATGAGCAGTTCTTC.

The rearrangement uses TRBV7-2 and TRBJ1-1; 8 bases line up with TRBD1. The CDR3 is made up of 14 amino acids. The ends lost 5 bases at V and 3 bases at J; junction bases unmatched: 5. Germline V gene sequence: CDR1 SGHTA, CDR2 FQGNSA. The DNA of the CDR3 is TGTGCCAGCAGCCGTCAGGGGGCAGACACTGAAGCTTTCTTT. Translated: CASSRQGADTEAFF.

This clone was detected once. V and J are TRBV6-5 and TRBJ2-1; TRBD2 matches 8 bases. The trim removed 8 bases at V and 8 bases at J, leaving 14 bases unmatched. Germline CDR1 is MNHEY and CDR2 is SVGAGI. The CDR3 spans 15 residues. CDR3 protein: CASYLAGGLRDEQFF. The CDR3 DNA is TGTGCCAGCTACCTTGCGGGGGGCCTTCGGGATGAGCAGTTCTTC.

The chain couples TRBV5-5 to TRBJ2-1; possible D gene TRBD1, 6 bases. Trimming removed 0 bases from V and 0 bases from J, with 10 bases in between. Germline V gene sequence: CDR1 SGHKS, CDR2 YYEKEE (reference sequence). This CDR3 has 16 residues. The CDR3, as DNA: TGTGCCAGCAGCTTGGGCTTGGACAGCTCCTACAATGAGCAGTTCTTC. Protein: CASSLGLDSSYNEQFF.

V and J are TRBV20-1 and TRBJ1-5; the D is unclear. Germline lookup yields CDR1 DFQATT and CDR2 SNEGSKA (reference sequence). The CDR3 has 14 residues. V was pared by 6 bases and J by 2 bases, with 14 bases between. This CDR3 is CSASARGGNQPQHF. The CDR3 DNA follows: TGCAGTGCCAGTGCTCGAGGAGGCAATCAGCCCCAGCATTTT.

With regard to this clone: A junction boundary mismatches the germline segment, possibly from a read error. This rearrangement joins TRBV3-1 (or the pseudogene TRBV3-2) to TRBJ1-4, with 7 bases matching TRBD1. The CDR3 totals 11 residues. CDR1 LGHDT and CDR2 YNNKEL come from the germline V gene (reference sequence). CDR3 nucleotides: TGTGCCAGCAGCCACGGGCAGGGGGTGATTTTT. Translating it yields CASSHGQGVIF.

This chain connects TRBV11-2 to TRBJ2-7; D is unclear. The CDR3 sequence is 12 residues long. Germline loops: CDR1 SGHAT, CDR2 FQNNGV. The germline V and J ends were trimmed by 4 bases and 4 bases, with 8 bases remaining between them. The CDR3, as DNA: TGTGCCAGCAGCTCAACCCGGTACGAGCAGTACTTC. As protein: CASSSTRYEQYF.

The J gene is TRBJ1-5, the V gene TRBV5-6; maybe TRBD1 (5 bases). Per germline, CDR1 SGHDT and CDR2 YYEEEE. The CDR3 totals 13 residues. Trimming cost V 6 bases and J 2 bases, with 9 bases left between them. The CDR3 DNA sequence: TGTGCCAGCACTAAGGGGCGCAATCAGCCCCAGCATTTT. Amino acids: CASTKGRNQPQHF.

CDR3 amino acids: CASSQGGDRANQPQHF. The CDR3 DNA follows: TGCGCCAGCAGCCAAGGGGGGGACAGGGCCAATCAGCCCCAGCATTTT. The gene calls are TRBV4-1 and TRBJ1-5; TRBD1 aligns across 9 bases. Germline CDR1 reads MGHRA; CDR2 reads YSYEKL. V lost 1 base to trimming and J lost 3 bases; unmatched junction nucleotides: 4. The CDR3 is 16 amino acids.

The J gene is TRBJ2-5, the V gene TRBV5-4, with 15 bases aligning to TRBD2. There are 16 residues in the CDR3. CDR1 is SGHNT and CDR2 is YYREEE in the germline V gene (reference sequence). V lost 3 bases to trimming and J lost 5 bases; unmatched junction nucleotides: 5. DNA of the CDR3: TGTGCCAGCAGCTGGCGGACTAGCGGGGGGGCCGAGACCCAGTACTTC. It specifies CASSWRTSGGAETQYF. Together with reference TRBV5-4 and TRBJ2-5, the CDR3 gives the full variable domain: ETGVTQSPTHLIKTRGQQVTLRCSSQSGHNTVSWYQQALGQGPQFIFQYYREEENGRGNFPPRFSGLQFPNYSSELNVNALELDDSALYLCASSWRTSGGAETQYFGPGTRLLVL.

The gene calls are TRBV15 and TRBJ2-3; D perhaps matches TRBD1 (6 bases). The CDR3 sequence is 16 residues long. Germline V gives CDR1 LNHNV, CDR2 YYDKDF (reference sequence). Trimming took off 0 bases at V and 5 bases at J, with 15 bases between the two ends. This CDR3 is CATSREDSPAGDTQYF. Written as DNA, the CDR3 is TGTGCCACCAGCAGAGAGGACAGCCCGGCGGGAGATACGCAGTATTTT.

The chain is built from TRBV11-3 and TRBJ2-7, with 7 positions matching TRBD1. The germline V gene has CDR1 SGHNT and CDR2 YENEEA. This CDR3 has 13 residues. V shed 4 bases, J shed 9 bases, and the junction held 9 bases outside the gene matches. For the CDR3, the DNA is TGTGCCAGCAGCTCTGGACAGGACCTTGGGCAGTACTTC. It translates to CASSSGQDLGQYF.

The chain joins TRBV9 to TRBJ2-6; D perhaps matches TRBD1 (5 bases). The V end was cut by 1 base, the J end by 3 bases, with 5 bases between. Per the germline V gene, CDR1 is SGDLS and CDR2 is YYNGEE. The CDR3 length is 14 residues. The CDR3: CASSVQGGANVLTF. CDR3 DNA sequence: TGTGCCAGCAGCGTACAGGGTGGGGCCAACGTCCTGACTTTC.

This clone came up a few times. This sequence joins TRBV7-9 and TRBJ1-2, with TRBD1 as a possible D gene (5 bases). This CDR3 contains 13 residues. Trimming took 0 bases from V and 7 from J, leaving 9 bases between them. Germline values: CDR1 SEHNR, CDR2 FQNEAQ (reference sequence). CDR3 sequence: CASSLALGGGYTF. The CDR3, as DNA: TGTGCCAGCAGCTTAGCGCTGGGGGGTGGCTACACCTTC.

V is TRBV6-4 and J is TRBJ2-7; 7 nucleotides line up with TRBD1. Germline V CDR1 and CDR2: MRHNA, SNTAGT. The ends lost 8 bases at V and 0 bases at J; junction bases unmatched: 7. The CDR3 runs to 14 residues. The CDR3, as DNA: TGTGCCAGCCCGGCCGGGACAGTCTCCTACGAGCAGTACTTC. Amino acids: CASPAGTVSYEQYF.